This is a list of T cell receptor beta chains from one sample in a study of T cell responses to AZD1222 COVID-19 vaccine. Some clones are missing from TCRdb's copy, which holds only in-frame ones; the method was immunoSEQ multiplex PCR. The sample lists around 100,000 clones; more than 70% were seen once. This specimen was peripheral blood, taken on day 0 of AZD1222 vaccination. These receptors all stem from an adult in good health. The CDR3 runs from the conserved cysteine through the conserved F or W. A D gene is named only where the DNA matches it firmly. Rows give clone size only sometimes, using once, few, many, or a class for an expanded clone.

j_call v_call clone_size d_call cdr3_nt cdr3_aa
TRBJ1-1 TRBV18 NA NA TGTGCCAGCTCACCGAGTTTTTCACCTACTGAAGCTTTCTTT CASSPSFSPTEAFF
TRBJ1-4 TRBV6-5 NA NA TGTGCCAGCAGTTACTTAGGCGAAAAACTGTTTTTT CASSYLGEKLFF
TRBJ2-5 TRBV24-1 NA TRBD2 TGTGCCACCAGTGATAACGGACTAGGGGAGACCCAGTACTTC CATSDNGLGETQYF
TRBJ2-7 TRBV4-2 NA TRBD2 TGTGCCAGCAGCCAAGAGACTAGCGGGGGCACCTACGAGCAGTACTTC CASSQETSGGTYEQYF
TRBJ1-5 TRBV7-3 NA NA TGTGCCAGCAGCTTAAGTCGGGATCAGCCCCAGCATTTT CASSLSRDQPQHF
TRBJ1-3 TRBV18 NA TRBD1 TGTGCCAGCTCAGAGGGACAGACTTCTGGAAACACCATATATTTT CASSEGQTSGNTIYF
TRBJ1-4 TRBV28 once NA TGTGCCAGCAGTTTAAGAGAAGGCGAAAAACTGTTTTTT CASSLREGEKLFF
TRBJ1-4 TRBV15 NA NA TGTGCCACCAGCGGAATGGGGGCTAATGAAAAACTGTTTTTT CATSGMGANEKLFF
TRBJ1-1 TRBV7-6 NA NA TGTGCCAGCAGCTTATTAAACAGTGAAAACACTGAAGCTTTCTTT CASSLLNSENTEAFF
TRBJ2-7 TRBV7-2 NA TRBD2 TGTGCCAGCAGCCGGACTAGCGGCCCCTACGAGCAGTACTTC CASSRTSGPYEQYF
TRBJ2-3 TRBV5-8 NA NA TGTGCCAGCAGCTCTGGTAGTGGTTCAGATACGCAGTATTTT CASSSGSGSDTQYF
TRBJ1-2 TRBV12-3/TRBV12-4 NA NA TGTGCCAGCAGCGTAGGACAGAACTATGGCTACACCTTC CASSVGQNYGYTF
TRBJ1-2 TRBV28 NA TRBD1 TGTGCCAGCAGTAAATCCTCGGCAGGGGGCGTCGGCTACACCTTC CASSKSSAGGVGYTF
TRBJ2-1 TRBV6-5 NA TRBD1 TGTGCCAGCAGTTACAGGGACAGAAACAATGAGCAGTTCTTC CASSYRDRNNEQFF
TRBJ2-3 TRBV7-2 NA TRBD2 TGTGCCAGCAACACGGGAGGGGATACGCAGTATTTT CASNTGGDTQYF